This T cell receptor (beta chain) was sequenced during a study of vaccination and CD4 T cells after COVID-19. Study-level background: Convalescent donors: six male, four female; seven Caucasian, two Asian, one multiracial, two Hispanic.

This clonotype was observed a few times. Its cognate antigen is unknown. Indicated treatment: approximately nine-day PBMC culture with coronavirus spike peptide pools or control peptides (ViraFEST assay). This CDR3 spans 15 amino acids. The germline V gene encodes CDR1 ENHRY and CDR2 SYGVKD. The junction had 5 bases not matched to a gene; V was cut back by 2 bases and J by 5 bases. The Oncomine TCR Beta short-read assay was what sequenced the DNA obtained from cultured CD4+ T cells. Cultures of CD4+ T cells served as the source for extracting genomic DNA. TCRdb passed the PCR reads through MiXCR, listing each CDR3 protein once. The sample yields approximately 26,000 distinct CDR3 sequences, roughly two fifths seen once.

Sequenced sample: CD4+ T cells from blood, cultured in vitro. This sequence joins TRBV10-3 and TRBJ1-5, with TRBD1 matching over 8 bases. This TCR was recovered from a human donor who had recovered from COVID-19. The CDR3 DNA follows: TGTGCCATCAGTGAGGAAGGGACAGGAGATCAGCCCCAGCATTTT. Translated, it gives CAISEEGTGDQPQHF.